This TCR beta chain was identified in a study of vaccination and CD4 T cells after COVID-19 (dated by TCRdb to 2022 to 2024). Regarding the study in general: SARS-CoV-2 positivity had been established in the convalescent patients by nasal swab PCR, and mild disease was recorded in nine or ten of these patients and severe disease in one. The convalescent cohort included six males and four females, with two Hispanic individuals, seven Caucasians, two Asians and one multiracial person. Two doses of either the Pfizer-BioNTech BNT162b2 vaccine (n=8) or the Moderna mRNA-1273 vaccine (n=2) were administered to participants. Post-COVID blood samples were collected from convalescent patients a median of approximately 100 days after diagnosis, with a range of about 35 to 170 days. Post-vaccine blood samples were obtained a median of around 74 days after the second vaccine dose, with a range of about 12 to 241 days. A few convalescent patients were sampled both early after vaccination (day 14) and late after vaccination (days 161 to 241). Culture stimuli were overlapping spike peptide pools from SARS-CoV-2 and from the common cold coronaviruses HCoV-NL63, HCoV-OC43 and HCoV-229E. In control cultures, a CEFX viral epitope pool was used as positive control, an HIV-1 Nef peptide pool was used as negative control, or no peptide was added. In more than eight COVID-19 convalescent patients and a handful of infection-naive healthy vaccine recipients, researchers compared the spike-specific CD4+ TCR repertoire from before mRNA vaccination with the repertoire from after.

The library came from PCR. TCR sequencing of DNA from cultured CD4+ T cells used the Oncomine TCR Beta short-read assay at the Johns Hopkins FTIC core. The QIAamp micro DNA kit was used to extract genomic DNA from the cultured CD4+ T cells. Oncomine TCR Beta libraries made from cultured CD4+ T cells were pooled using unique dual indexes and sequenced on an Illumina iSeq 100. On the authors' methods: Non-productive sequences were removed, and CDR3s not starting with C, not ending with F or W, or shorter than 7 amino acids were discarded. The MANAFEST web application was used to identify antigen-specific clonotypes by comparing peptide-stimulated wells against reference wells and other culture wells. To be called positive, a clone needed an FDR below 0.05, an odds ratio above 5, and a productive frequency above 0.1% in at least two of three replicate wells. A clonotype was classed as cross-reactive if the clonotype showed significant expansion both in SARS-CoV-2 spike wells and in at least one common cold coronavirus spike condition. Similarity between CDR3 sequences was evaluated in R version 3.6.1 using Levenshtein distances (stringdist) and unrooted phylogenetic trees (ape). The public reads were run again by TCRdb, first through fastp at Q25 and then through MiXCR, and only productive beta chains were kept. For every CDR3 protein sequence, its rows merge into one entry that carries the most common genes and DNA. What appears here as the V and J calls and clone size reflects TCRdb's work, not the paper's. This sample lists around 25,000 distinct CDR3 sequences; approximately 28% were detected once. The ten largest make up just over 7% of the sample.

The time point tag for this specimen amounts to: late sampling 161 to 241 days after vaccination in a few convalescent patients. The treatment or condition label on this specimen signifies: roughly 10-day PBMC culture with coronavirus spike peptide pools or control peptides (ViraFEST assay). The study used the ViraFEST assay, which expanded antigen-specific T cells with peptide pools and then identified expanded clonotypes by TCR sequencing. The convalescent patients' positive SARS-CoV-2 PCR tests fell between March and December 2020, which was before the Alpha, Beta and Delta variants emerged in the United States. Each well held approximately 2 million PBMCs cultured in IMDM containing roughly 5.5% human AB serum and roughly 9.7 IU/ml IL-2, with 10 ug/ml peptide pools added. On days 3 and 7, half of the culture medium was replaced with fresh IL-2-containing medium. Once the cells had been in culture for 10 days, the EasySep CD4+ T cell isolation kit was used to isolate CD4+ T cells by negative selection. Ficoll-Paque Plus gradient centrifugation was used to isolate PBMCs from whole blood, and the isolated PBMCs were then either used fresh or cryopreserved at -140C. Culture conditions were generally each tested in triplicate wells.

Findings and caveats that apply to the study as a whole: In convalescent patients, a median roughly 85% of post-vaccine SARS-CoV-2-reactive clones were detected only after vaccination, suggesting vaccine-specific priming. The median count of SARS-CoV-2-reactive clonotypes went up from approximately 22 after infection to a few dozen after vaccination, although the change was not significant. Of the vaccine-specific clones found in convalescent patients, nearly all (304 of 307) were mono-reactive for SARS-CoV-2 spike instead of being cross-reactive with common cold coronaviruses. The number of convalescent patients in the study was relatively small, and the study did not examine early timepoints following natural infection.

The V end gives up 5 bases and the J end 8 bases, leaving 3 bases in the junction not matched to a gene. CDR1 DFQATT and CDR2 SNEGSKA were looked up in the germline V gene (reference sequence). From its cysteine to its phenylalanine, the CDR3 spans 12 amino acids. Here the CDR3 DNA is all that survives: 36 bases in frame from base 1. A word on this clonotype: Its antigen specificity is not known. There are no base qualities to consult, and no much larger clone falls within one base.

The sequencing here drew on CD4+ T cells from blood, cultured in vitro, taken about 7 months after SARS-CoV-2 vaccination. This TCR came from a human donor who had recovered from COVID-19. In this chain, TRBV20-1 is recombined with TRBJ2-3; the central 11 bases match TRBD2. The base sequence is TGCAGTGCTCGGACTAGCGGGTTTACGCAGTATTTT. Its coded protein is CSARTSGFTQYF.